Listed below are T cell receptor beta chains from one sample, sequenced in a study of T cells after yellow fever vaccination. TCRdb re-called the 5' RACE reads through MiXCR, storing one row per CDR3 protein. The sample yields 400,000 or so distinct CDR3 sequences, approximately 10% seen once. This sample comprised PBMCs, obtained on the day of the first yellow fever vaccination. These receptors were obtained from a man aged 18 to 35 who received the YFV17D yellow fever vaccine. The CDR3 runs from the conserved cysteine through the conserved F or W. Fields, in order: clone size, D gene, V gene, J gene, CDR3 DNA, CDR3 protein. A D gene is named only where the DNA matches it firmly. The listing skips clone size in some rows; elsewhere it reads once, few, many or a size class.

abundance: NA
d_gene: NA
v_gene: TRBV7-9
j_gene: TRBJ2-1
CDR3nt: TGTGCCAGCAGCCCCCAGGTTCGGGAGCGAAATGAGCAGTTCTTC
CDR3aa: CASSPQVRERNEQFF

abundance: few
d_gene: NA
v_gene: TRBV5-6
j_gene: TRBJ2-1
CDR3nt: TGTGCCAGCAGCCGAGAGCCTAGAGGCGAGCAGTTCTTC
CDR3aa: CASSREPRGEQFF

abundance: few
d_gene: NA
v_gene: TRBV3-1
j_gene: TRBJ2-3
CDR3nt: TGTGCCAGCAGCCAAGACCCCGGGAATCCTTTGCAGTATTTT
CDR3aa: CASSQDPGNPLQYF

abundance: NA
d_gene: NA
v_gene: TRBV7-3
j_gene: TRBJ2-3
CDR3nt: TGTGCCAGCAGCCTGGGGATCACAGATACGCAGTATTTT
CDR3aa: CASSLGITDTQYF

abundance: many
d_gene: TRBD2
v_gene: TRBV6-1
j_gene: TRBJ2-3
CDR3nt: TGCGCCAGCAGACTAGCGGGGACAGATACGCAGTATTTT
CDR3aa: CASRLAGTDTQYF

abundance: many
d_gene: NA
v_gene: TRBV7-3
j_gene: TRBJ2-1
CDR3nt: TGTGCCAGCAGCCCATATGCCCCCAGGACTTTATACTCCTACAATGAGCAGTTCTTC
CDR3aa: CASSPYAPRTLYSYNEQFF

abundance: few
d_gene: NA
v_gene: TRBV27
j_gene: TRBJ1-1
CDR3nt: TGTGCCAGCACCATAACAGGGACGGTGACGACTGAAGCTTTCTTT
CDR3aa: CASTITGTVTTEAFF

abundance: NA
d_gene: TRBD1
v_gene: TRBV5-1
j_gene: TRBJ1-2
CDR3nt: TGCGCCAGCAGCTTGGCCCGCGACAGGGGTTATGGCTACACCTTC
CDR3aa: CASSLARDRGYGYTF

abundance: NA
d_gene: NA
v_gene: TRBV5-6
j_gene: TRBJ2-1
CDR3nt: TGTGCCAGCAGCTTTTTATCGGGGAGCTCCTACAATGAGCAGTTCTTC
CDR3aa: CASSFLSGSSYNEQFF

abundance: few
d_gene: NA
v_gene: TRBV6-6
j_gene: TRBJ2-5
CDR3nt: TGTGCCAGCAACGTACAGGGACTTGAGACCCAGTACTTC
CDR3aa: CASNVQGLETQYF

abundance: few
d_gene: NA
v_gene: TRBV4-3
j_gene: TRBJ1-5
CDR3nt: TGCGCCAGCAGCCAAGATGGTACATCCAATCAGCCCCAGCATTTT
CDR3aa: CASSQDGTSNQPQHF

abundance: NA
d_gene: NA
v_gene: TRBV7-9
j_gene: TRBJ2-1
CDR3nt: TGTGCCAGCAGCCCCTTTGACGGGTCCGGGCAGTTCTTC
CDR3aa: CASSPFDGSGQFF

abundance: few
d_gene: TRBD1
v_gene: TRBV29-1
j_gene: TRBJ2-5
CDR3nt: TGCAGCGTTGAAGTTAGGCAGGGGGAAGAGACCCAGTACTTC
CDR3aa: CSVEVRQGEETQYF

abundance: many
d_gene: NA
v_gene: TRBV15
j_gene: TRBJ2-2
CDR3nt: TGTGCCACCAGCAGAGCGCGAGACGGCACCGGGGAGCTGTTTTTT
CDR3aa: CATSRARDGTGELFF

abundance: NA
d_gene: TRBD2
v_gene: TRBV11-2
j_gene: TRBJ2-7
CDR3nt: TGTGCCAGCAGGCTGGGGGTACTAGCGGGGGCGGGCTACGAGCAGTACTTC
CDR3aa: CASRLGVLAGAGYEQYF

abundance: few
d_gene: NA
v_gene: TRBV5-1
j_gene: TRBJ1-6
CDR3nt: TGCGCCAGCAGCTCCCTCTCGGGGGCGGATCCCCTCCACTTT
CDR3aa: CASSSLSGADPLHF

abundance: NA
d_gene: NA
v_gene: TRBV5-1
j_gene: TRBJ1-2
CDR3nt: TGCGCCAGCAGCTCCCAGGAGGCGGGGAACTATGGCTACACCTTC
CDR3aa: CASSSQEAGNYGYTF

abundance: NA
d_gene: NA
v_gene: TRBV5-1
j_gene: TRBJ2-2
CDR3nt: TGCGCCAGCAGCGCCCTGGGGGGGCCGGGCACCGGGGAGCTGTTTTTT
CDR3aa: CASSALGGPGTGELFF

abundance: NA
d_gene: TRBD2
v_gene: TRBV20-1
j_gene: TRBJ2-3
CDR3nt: TGCAGTGCTAGAGATCGGGTAGCGGGGGTTCTACACACAGATACGCAGTATTTT
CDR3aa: CSARDRVAGVLHTDTQYF

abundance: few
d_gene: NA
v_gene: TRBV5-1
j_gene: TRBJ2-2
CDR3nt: TGCGCCAGCAGCTTGGCACTGGGGGCGAACACCGGGGAGCTGTTTTTT
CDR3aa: CASSLALGANTGELFF